Listed here are 2 T cell receptor beta chains from one sample, sequenced in a study of blood T cell repertoires in COVID-19 (dated by TCRdb to about 2020). Library generation was performed with the immunoSEQ multiplex PCR assay. The table comes from immuneACCESS by way of TCRdb, which keeps in-frame sequences with V and J called. Part of the clones is missing from these tables; in studies checked, under half for an unresolved V gene and the rest for unknown reasons. The table for this sample lists about 190,000 clones; about 88% of them were counted only once. Roughly 3.2% of the sample comes from the top ten. The sequencing sample was made of PBMCs or T cells enriched from blood (not recorded which). The receptors stem from a woman aged 25-40 years who had recovered from COVID-19.

V and J are TRBV28 and TRBJ1-2, with D perhaps TRBD1 (5 bases). The CDR3 consists of 13 residues. Germline-derived CDR1 and CDR2 are MDHEN and SYDVKM. V dropped 6 bases and J dropped 3 bases, with 11 bases sitting between them. CDR3 in amino acids: CASRLGGDYGYTF. CDR3 DNA: TGTGCCAGCAGACTCGGAGGGGACTATGGCTACACCTTC.

This clone was picked up a small number of times. This chain links TRBV9 with TRBJ1-2; perhaps TRBD1 as D (5 bases). Looked up from germline, CDR1 is SGDLS and CDR2 is YYNGEE. CDR3 length: 15 residues. The ends were cut back, 1 base at V and 4 bases at J, with 14 bases in the middle. The CDR3 bases are TGTGCCAGCAGCGTAAATCCGGGGGAATCCTATGGCTACACCTTC. This translates into CASSVNPGESYGYTF. The whole variable domain, filled in from reference TRBV9 and TRBJ1-2, reads DSGVTQTPKHLITATGQRVTLRCSPRSGDLSVYWYQQSLDQGLQFLIQYYNGEERAKGNILERFSAQQFPDLHSELNLSSLELGDSALYFCASSVNPGESYGYTFGSGTRLTVV.